These 23 T cell receptor beta chains share one sample of origin, sequenced in a study of tumor-infiltrating lymphocytes in primary liver carcinoma. A primer matching the constant region was used to make TCR beta cDNA from approximately 520 ng of total RNA. Employing slightly modified ARM-PCR, three nested multiplex PCR rounds were run, and these gave rise to the TCR beta libraries. The two initial PCR rounds, roughly 10 cycles each, used TRBV1-TRBV30 forward and C-beta reverse primers. From the multiplex PCR reads, TCRdb called clonotypes with MiXCR, one entry per CDR3 protein. The sample lists 310,000 or so distinct CDR3 sequences, 50% to 60% occurring once. The blood RNA (from unsorted whole blood) was obtained, and germline DNA was also extracted. The source material was peripheral blood. These receptors all stem from a woman under 40 with primary liver carcinoma and hepatitis B virus infection.

The chain uses TRBV7-9 and TRBJ2-1; 11 bases map to TRBD2. The V gene's germline CDR1 is SEHNR and CDR2 FQNEAQ (reference sequence). The trim removed 5 bases at V and 9 bases at J, leaving 12 bases unmatched. The CDR3 length is 16 residues. The DNA for the CDR3 is TGTGCCAGCAGCCCACAAGGACTAGCGGGTGTAACTGAGCAGTTCTTC. Translation: CASSPQGLAGVTEQFF.

This clonotype was counted only a few times. This chain uses TRBV5-4 with TRBJ2-5; TRBD1 matches 10 bases. The CDR3 length is 14 residues. Trimming took 3 bases from V and 5 from J; bases not matched to a gene: 4. Germline values: CDR1 SGHNT, CDR2 YYREEE (reference sequence). CDR3 sequence: CASSWGTGVETQYF. CDR3 DNA: TGTGCCAGCAGCTGGGGGACAGGGGTGGAGACCCAGTACTTC.

This clonotype was picked up one time. Because the CDR3 is missing its conserved closing phenylalanine or tryptophan, this is likely a read error. The chain carries TRBV11-2 and TRBJ2-1; 7 bases match TRBD2. V shed 4 bases and J 13 bases; nucleotides not matched to a gene: 19. Per the germline V gene, CDR1 is SGHAT and CDR2 is FQNNGV. The CDR3 spans 16 residues. The CDR3 spells CASSSQWEGPPKEQFS. As DNA, the CDR3 is TGTGCCAGCAGCTCCCAGTGGGAGGGTCCTCCCAAAGAACAGTTCTCC.

V and J are TRBV28 and TRBJ2-3, with D perhaps TRBD1 or TRBD2 (5 bases each). The CDR3 is 14 residues long. Germline V CDR1 and CDR2: MDHEN, SYDVKM. Trimming pared 7 bases from V and 5 bases from J, leaving 16 bases between. DNA of the CDR3: TGTGCCAGCAATGTGCGTGGGGGTATAGATACGCAGTATTTT. Translated: CASNVRGGIDTQYF. The full variable domain, rest sourced from reference TRBV28 and TRBJ2-3, is DVKVTQSSRYLVKRTGEKVFLECVQDMDHENMFWYRQDPGLGLRLIYFSYDVKMKEKGDIPEGYSVSREKKERFSLILESASTNQTSMYLCASNVRGGIDTQYFGPGTRLTVL.

The chain links TRBV6-5 to TRBJ2-3; no reliable D call. The CDR3 contains 19 residues. Looked up from germline, CDR1 is MNHEY and CDR2 is SVGAGI. The germline V and J ends were trimmed by 5 bases and 0 bases, with 24 bases remaining between them. The CDR3 DNA follows: TGTGCCAGCAGTCGCACCCTAAGTGGCGTCTCGTCTAGCACAGATACGCAGTATTTT. Its protein is CASSRTLSGVSSSTDTQYF.

V is TRBV28 and J is TRBJ2-7; a possible D gene is TRBD2 (5 bases). This CDR3 has 14 residues. In germline, CDR1 is MDHEN, CDR2 SYDVKM. Trimming left V 3 bases short and J 2 bases short, with 11 bases between. CDR3 coding DNA: TGTGCCAGCAGTTTGAGCGGACCACCCTACGAGCAGTACTTC. It translates to CASSLSGPPYEQYF.

Notes on this clonotype: A much bigger clone sits one base away, suggesting this may be a read error. This rearrangement joins TRBV5-4 to TRBJ1-2; TRBD1 matches at 10 bases. This CDR3 has 14 amino acids. Trimming took 4 bases from V and 4 from J; bases not matched to a gene: 4. Germline CDR1 and CDR2: SGHNT and YYREEE (reference sequence). CDR3 sequence (DNA): TGTGCCAGCAGCCTGGGACAGGGGAGCTATGGCTACACCTTC. It encodes CASSLGQGSYGYTF.

Details on this clonotype: Mismatch with germline at one junction end may stem from a read error. J is TRBJ2-1 and V is TRBV11-2, with D unresolved. The CDR3 sequence is 15 residues long. Germline CDR1 and CDR2: SGHAT and FQNNGV. DNA for the CDR3: TGTGCCAGCACCTTTACATTCGACACTCACGATGAGCTGTTCTTC. Amino acids: CASTFTFDTHDELFF.

In this sample, this clonotype turned up many times. The genes are TRBV6-2 or TRBV6-3 and TRBJ2-2; no clear D gene. Trimming removed 6 bases at V and 6 bases at J, with 5 bases between. Germline V CDR1 and CDR2: MNHEY, SVGEGT. CDR3 size: 11 residues. The CDR3 region is CASRRAGELFF. CDR3 nucleotide sequence: TGTGCCAGCAGAAGGGCCGGGGAGCTGTTTTTT.

As to this clonotype: A much larger clone sits a single nucleotide away, making a read error possible. The chain has TRBV4-1 and TRBJ2-7; D possibly uses TRBD1 or TRBD2 (5 bases each). The germline V gene has CDR1 MGHRA and CDR2 YSYEKL. The CDR3 consists of 16 residues. V lost 0 bases, J lost 3 bases, and 15 bases lay in between. Here the CDR3 reads CASSQEGVLTVYEQYF. The CDR3 DNA reads TGCGCCAGCAGCCAAGAGGGGGTACTAACCGTCTACGAGCAGTACTTC.

As concerns this clonotype: A junction end diverges from the germline sequence, so it may reflect a read error. The chain is built from TRBV29-1 and TRBJ2-7, with TRBD2 as a possible D gene (6 bases). The CDR3 is 13 residues long. Germline loops: CDR1 SQVTM, CDR2 ANQGSEA. In nucleotides, the CDR3 is TGCAGCGTGTTGCTAGCGCAGTCCTACGAGCAGAACTTC. Its protein is CSVLLAQSYEQNF.

This clonotype was recorded a few times. This chain joins TRBV13 and TRBJ2-1, with D tentatively TRBD1 or TRBD2 (6 bases each). V was clipped by 5 bases and J by 10 bases, with 15 bases between them. Germline V gene data show CDR1 as PRHDT and CDR2 as FYEKMQ (reference sequence). The CDR3 length is 13 residues. The CDR3 spells CASSPKTRGEQFF. The CDR3 nucleotides read TGTGCCAGCAGCCCCAAGACTAGGGGGGAGCAGTTCTTC.

To note about this clonotype: An end of the junction does not agree with germline; a read error may underlie this. This chain uses TRBV11-1 with TRBJ2-5; the D gene is possibly TRBD1 (6 bases). The CDR3 is 14 residues long. CDR1 and CDR2 from the germline V gene are SGHAT and FQDESV (reference sequence). The DNA of the CDR3 is TGTGCCAGCAGTGGGTCTGGGGGCCAGGAGACCCAGTACTTT. Amino acids: CASSGSGGQETQYF.

This chain connects TRBV28 to TRBJ2-7, with D hard to call. Per germline, CDR1 MDHEN and CDR2 SYDVKM. The V end was cut by 2 bases, the J end by 4 bases, with 6 bases between. This CDR3 is 12 amino acids long. CDR3 DNA sequence: TGTGCCAGCAGTTTAGATCAATACGAGCAGTACTTC. This encodes CASSLDQYEQYF.

A note on this clonotype: Compared with germline, one end of the junction differs, possibly owing to a read error. The chain has TRBV12-3 or TRBV12-4 and TRBJ2-2, with D perhaps matching TRBD1 or TRBD2 (5 bases each). The CDR3 consists of 14 residues. The CDR3, as DNA: TGTGCCAGCAGACGAGACAGCGGCACCGGGGAGCTGTTATTT. This translates into CASRRDSGTGELLF.

V gene TRBV25-1 combines with J gene TRBJ2-5; D possibly corresponds to TRBD2 (6 bases). This CDR3 contains 13 residues. CDR1 MGHDK and CDR2 SYGVNS come from the germline V gene. V gave up 8 bases and J gave up 1 base, with 11 bases separating them. CDR3 residues: CASGSGLQETQYF. The CDR3 DNA is TGTGCCAGCGGAAGCGGGCTCCAAGAGACCCAGTACTTC. The complete variable domain, with remaining parts taken from reference TRBV25-1 and TRBJ2-5, reads EADIYQTPRYLVIGTGKKITLECSQTMGHDKMYWYQQDPGMELHLIHYSYGVNSTEKGDLSSESTVSRIRTEHFPLTLESARPSHTSQYLCASGSGLQETQYFGPGTRLLVL.

The rearrangement links TRBV11-2 to TRBJ2-1; D might be TRBD2 (6 bases). This CDR3 is 11 amino acids long. CDR1 SGHAT and CDR2 FQNNGV come from the germline V gene. V gave up 7 bases and J gave up 11 bases, with 12 bases separating them. As DNA, the CDR3 is TGTGCCAGCAACGGAGGGGAGAAGCAGTTCTTC. Translated: CASNGGEKQFF. The full variable domain, completed using reference TRBV11-2 and TRBJ2-1, is EAGVAQSPRYKIIEKRQSVAFWCNPISGHATLYWYQQILGQGPKLLIQFQNNGVVDDSQLPKDRFSAERLKGVDSTLKIQPAKLEDSAVYLCASNGGEKQFFGPGTRLTVL.

This clonotype was picked up many times. The chain uses TRBV12-3 or TRBV12-4 and TRBJ2-7; D is unclear. The V end lost 5 bases, the J end lost 3 bases, and 14 bases lay between the germline ends. The CDR3 runs 14 residues. CDR3 amino acids: CASSPTGPNYEQYF. The CDR3 DNA reads as TGTGCCAGCAGTCCCACGGGTCCAAACTACGAGCAGTACTTC.

This clonotype was recorded a few times. The chain has TRBV4-1 and TRBJ2-1, with TRBD2 matching over 12 bases. This CDR3 contains 19 residues. Germline V gives CDR1 MGHRA, CDR2 YSYEKL. J was trimmed by 7 bases and V by 0 bases; bases with no gene match: 13. The CDR3 DNA reads as TGCGCCAGCAGCCAAGAGGGAGGGCTAGCGGGAGGGCCTTGGAATGAGCAGTTCTTC. It encodes CASSQEGGLAGGPWNEQFF.

This clonotype was counted once. At one end, the junction sequence differs from germline, possibly due to a read error. The chain links TRBV12-3 or TRBV12-4 to TRBJ2-1, with D perhaps matching TRBD2 (6 bases). The CDR3 has 13 amino acids. The CDR3 is CVSSPTSLGEQFF. DNA of the CDR3: TGTGTCAGCAGTCCAACTAGCTTGGGTGAGCAGTTCTTC.

This clonotype was seen just once. One base away lies a much larger clone, so this may be a sequencing read error. Because it lacks the conserved phenylalanine or tryptophan at the end, this CDR3 is likely a read error. The CDR3, as DNA: TGTGCCAGCAGTTACCGGGGACTAGCGTACGAGACCCAGTACCTC. Its translation: CASSYRGLAYETQYL. The V call is TRBV6-6, the J call TRBJ2-5; 10 bases fit TRBD2. CDR1 and CDR2 from the germline V gene are MNHNY and SVGAGI (reference sequence). CDR3 length equals 15 residues. V shed 2 bases, J shed 5 bases, and the junction held 5 bases outside the gene matches.

A remark on this clonotype: A much larger clone sits a single nucleotide away, making a read error possible. The J gene is TRBJ1-2, the V gene TRBV29-1; the D gene is possibly TRBD1 (5 bases). CDR1 and CDR2 from the germline V gene are SQVTM and ANQGSEA. This CDR3 region has 12 residues. V was trimmed by 7 bases and J by 8 bases, leaving 17 bases between them. The DNA for the CDR3 is TGCAGCGACCATGGGGGGACTAAGGGCTACACCTTC. It specifies CSDHGGTKGYTF.

Details on this clonotype: The conserved phenylalanine or tryptophan normally closing the CDR3 is absent here, so this likely arose from a read error. The V gene is TRBV6-5, the J gene TRBJ2-7; a possible D gene is TRBD2 (6 bases). This CDR3 is built from 13 residues. Per the germline V gene, CDR1 is MNHEY and CDR2 is SVGAGI. The V end lost 5 bases, the J end lost 4 bases, and 12 bases lay between the germline ends. This chain's CDR3 is CASSKAGTYEQYY. CDR3 sequence (DNA): TGTGCCAGCAGTAAAGCAGGGACTTACGAGCAGTACTAC.